The entry below gives a single T cell receptor (beta chain) sequence along with its context. The data were obtained in a study of blood T cells in healthy people across ages. Sample-barcoded 5' priming and a J-beta primer mix drove a second PCR of about 7 to 12 cycles. One entry per CDR3 protein, called by TCRdb with MiXCR from the 5' RACE reads. The table has 650,000 to 1,000,000 distinct CDR3 sequences, about half seen once. CDR1 is LGHNA and CDR2 is YSLEER in the germline V gene. The CDR3 is 13 amino acids. V dropped 2 bases and J dropped 1 base, with 5 bases sitting between them. The sequence derives from an elderly man in good health. Sequenced material: blood. The genes are TRBV4-3 and TRBJ1-1; D remains ambiguous. The chain's CDR3 is CASSQKSNTEAFF. CDR3 bases: TGCGCCAGCAGCCAAAAATCGAACACTGAAGCTTTCTTT.